This record concerns one T cell receptor beta chain sequence. This specimen comes from a study of shared T cell receptors in the human thymus. The V gene's germline CDR1 is SEHNR and CDR2 FQNEAQ (reference sequence). The CDR3 runs to 15 residues. V was pared by 6 bases and J by 9 bases, with 12 bases of the junction left unmatched. Assay: immunoSEQ multiplex PCR; the TCRdb copy retains only in-frame clones and omits some. The data show some 700,000 clones, approximately 83% seen once. These data also featured in a second study, about human thymus T cells. Turning to that study: Corrective cardiac operations yielded the resected thymus tissue.

The chain combines TRBV7-9 with TRBJ2-1; 9 bases match TRBD2. The sequenced sample consisted of thymocytes. The sequence derives from a girl less than two years old with a congenital heart defect. The CDR3 bases are TGTGCCAGCAGTAATTCGGGACTAGCTCGGGGTGAGCAGTTCTTC. Translating it yields CASSNSGLARGEQFF.